This T cell receptor (beta chain) was recorded in a study of PD-L1 blockade in urothelial cancer. The germline V gene has CDR1 MNHNY and CDR2 SVGAGI (reference sequence). Unmatched junction bases numbered 9, after V lost 10 bases and J lost 5 bases. The CDR3 sequence is 14 residues long. Sequenced by immunoSEQ multiplex PCR; TCRdb stores in-frame clones only, minus some. This table has some 52,000 clones, over 75% appearing once. The chain combines TRBV6-6 with TRBJ2-2; 8 nucleotides match TRBD2. This sequence was found in a man aged 40-49 years with urothelial cancer. This material consisted of PBMCs, taken around atezolizumab (anti-PD-L1) treatment. The CDR3 DNA follows: TGTGCCACCCCAGGGGCTAGCGGGACCGGGGAGCTGTTTTTT. As protein: CATPGASGTGELFF.